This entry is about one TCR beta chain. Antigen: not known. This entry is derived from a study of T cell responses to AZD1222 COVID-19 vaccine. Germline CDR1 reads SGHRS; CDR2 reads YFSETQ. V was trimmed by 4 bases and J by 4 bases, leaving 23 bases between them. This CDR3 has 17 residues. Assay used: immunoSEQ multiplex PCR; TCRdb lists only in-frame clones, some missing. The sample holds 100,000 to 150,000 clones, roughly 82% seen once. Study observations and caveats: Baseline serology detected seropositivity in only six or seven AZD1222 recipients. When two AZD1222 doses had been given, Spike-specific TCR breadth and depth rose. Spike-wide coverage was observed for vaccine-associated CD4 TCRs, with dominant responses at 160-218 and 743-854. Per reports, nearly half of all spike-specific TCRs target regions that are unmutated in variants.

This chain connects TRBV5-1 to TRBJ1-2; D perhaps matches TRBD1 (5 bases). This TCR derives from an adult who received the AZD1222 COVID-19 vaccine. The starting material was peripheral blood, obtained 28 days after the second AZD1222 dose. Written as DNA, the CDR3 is TGCGCCAGCAGCGCCTCGCTGGGGTCGGGGGGAACCTATGGCTACACCTTC. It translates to CASSASLGSGGTYGYTF.